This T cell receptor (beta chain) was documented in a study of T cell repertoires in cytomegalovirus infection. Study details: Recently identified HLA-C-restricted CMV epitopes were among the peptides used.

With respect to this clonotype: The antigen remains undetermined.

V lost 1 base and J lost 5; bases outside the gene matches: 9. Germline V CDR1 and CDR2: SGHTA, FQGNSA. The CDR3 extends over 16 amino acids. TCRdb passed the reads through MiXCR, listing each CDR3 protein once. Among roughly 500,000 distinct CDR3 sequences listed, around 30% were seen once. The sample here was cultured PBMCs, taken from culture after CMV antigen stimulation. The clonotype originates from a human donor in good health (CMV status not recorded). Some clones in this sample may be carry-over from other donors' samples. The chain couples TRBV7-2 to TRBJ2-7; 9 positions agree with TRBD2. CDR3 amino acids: CASSLGVREGGDEQYF. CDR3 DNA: TGTGCCAGCAGCTTAGGGGTGCGGGAGGGGGGAGACGAGCAGTACTTC.